Listed below are T cell receptor beta chains from one sample, sequenced in a study of blood T cell repertoires in COVID-19. The data were produced by immunoSEQ multiplex PCR, yet TCRdb's version contains in-frame clones alone and is incomplete. The sample lists over 200,000 clones; 80% to 90% were seen once. Sequencing input: PBMCs or T cells enriched from blood (not recorded which). The receptors shown here come from a man aged 25 to 40 who had recovered from COVID-19. CDR3s include the opening cysteine and the closing phenylalanine or tryptophan. Fields, in order: D gene, clone size, V gene, CDR3 length, J gene, CDR3 DNA, CDR3 protein. The D gene is left open where the match is weak. Clone size is not always given. Where it is, it says once, few, many or a class for expanded clones.

TRBD1	NA	TRBV10-3	14	TRBJ2-2	TGTGCCATCAGTCAAACAGGGGTCACCGGGGAGCTGTTTTTT	CAISQTGVTGELFF
NA	few	TRBV29-1	13	TRBJ1-1	TGCAGCGTTGAAGCAGGGATGAACACTGAAGCTTTCTTT	CSVEAGMNTEAFF
TRBD1	NA	TRBV7-6	15	TRBJ1-4	TGTGCCAGCAGCTTACCGGGACAGGTGTCTGAAAAACTGTTTTTT	CASSLPGQVSEKLFF
NA	NA	TRBV3-1/TRBV3-2	14	TRBJ1-5	TGTGCCAGCAGCCAAGCGGGTAGCAATCAGCCCCAGCATTTT	CASSQAGSNQPQHF
NA	NA	TRBV11-3	15	TRBJ1-1	TGTGCCAGCAGCTTAAGCTCGAGTATGAACACTGAAGCTTTCTTT	CASSLSSSMNTEAFF
NA	NA	TRBV3-1/TRBV3-2	16	TRBJ2-1	TGTGCCAGCAGCCAAGACTTCGGCGGGCCGAACAATGAGCAGTTCTTC	CASSQDFGGPNNEQFF
NA	once	TRBV7-2	11	TRBJ2-5	TGTGCCAGCAGCTTAGTCGGGGTATGGTACTTC	CASSLVGVWYF
TRBD1	NA	TRBV5-4	15	TRBJ1-2	TGTGCCAGCAGCTTGGCCGGACAGGGGGTCTATGGCTACACCTTC	CASSLAGQGVYGYTF
NA	NA	TRBV29-1	12	TRBJ1-3	TGCAGCGTTGAGGTGGGGCCGAACACCATATATTTT	CSVEVGPNTIYF
NA	NA	TRBV7-9	12	TRBJ2-3	TGTGCCAGCAGCTTAGCGCACAGTACGCAGTATTTT	CASSLAHSTQYF
NA	NA	TRBV11-2	15	TRBJ2-1	TGTGCCAGCAGCGTTAGCGGTAGCTCCTACAATGAGCAGTTCTTC	CASSVSGSSYNEQFF
NA	NA	TRBV28	13	TRBJ1-2	TGTGCCAGCACCAAGGAGGGTGTCTATGGCTACACCTTC	CASTKEGVYGYTF
NA	NA	TRBV12-3/TRBV12-4	11	TRBJ1-4	TGTGCCAGCAGATACGGAGAGAAACTGTTTTTT	CASRYGEKLFF
NA	once	TRBV19	15	TRBJ1-1	TGTGCCAGTAGTAGTCGGTTACAGGTCTACACTGAAGCTTTCTTT	CASSSRLQVYTEAFF
NA	NA	TRBV7-9	14	TRBJ2-2	TGTGCCAGCAGGCCGGACATCCGAACCGGGGAGCTGTTTTTT	CASRPDIRTGELFF
TRBD2	NA	TRBV15	19	TRBJ2-2	TGTGCCACCAGGGCAGGGGTTAGCGGGAGGTTAAGAGGTGCCGGGGAGCTGTTTTTT	CATRAGVSGRLRGAGELFF
NA	few	TRBV28	15	TRBJ1-1	TGTGCCAGCAGTTTACCAGCCAGGTCAGCCACTGAAGCTTTCTTT	CASSLPARSATEAFF
NA	NA	TRBV6-5	15	TRBJ2-1	TGTGCCAGCAGTTCGCAACTCGGGACACAGAATGAGCAGTTCTTC	CASSSQLGTQNEQFF
TRBD1	few	TRBV15	18	TRBJ2-7	TGTGCCACCAGCAGAGATTACTTCCGTGGGGACAGGGCCTACGAGCAGTACTTC	CATSRDYFRGDRAYEQYF
TRBD1	NA	TRBV6-5	14	TRBJ1-2	TGTGCCAGCAGTTTTGGACAGGGAGGCTATGGCTACACCTTC	CASSFGQGGYGYTF
NA	NA	TRBV11-2	17	TRBJ2-3	TGTGCCAGCAGCTTAGTAGGGGTCAGGGTAAGCACAGATACGCAGTATTTT	CASSLVGVRVSTDTQYF
NA	NA	TRBV6-5	14	TRBJ1-5	TGTGCCAGCAGTATACGGACACCGAATCAGCCCCAGCATTTT	CASSIRTPNQPQHF
NA	once	TRBV5-5	15	TRBJ1-4	TGTGCCAGCAGCTTGGGGTTCACTATTAATGAAAAACTGTTTTTT	CASSLGFTINEKLFF
NA	NA	TRBV11-3	13	TRBJ2-1	TGTGCCAGCAGCTTAACACCCTACAATGAGCAGTTCTTC	CASSLTPYNEQFF
NA	NA	TRBV7-9	14	TRBJ1-5	TGTGCCAGCAGCCCCGGACAGAACAATCAGCCCCAGCATTTT	CASSPGQNNQPQHF
NA	NA	TRBV5-1	15	TRBJ1-3	TGCGCCAGCAGCTTGGGGTCAGACTCTGGAAACACCATATATTTT	CASSLGSDSGNTIYF